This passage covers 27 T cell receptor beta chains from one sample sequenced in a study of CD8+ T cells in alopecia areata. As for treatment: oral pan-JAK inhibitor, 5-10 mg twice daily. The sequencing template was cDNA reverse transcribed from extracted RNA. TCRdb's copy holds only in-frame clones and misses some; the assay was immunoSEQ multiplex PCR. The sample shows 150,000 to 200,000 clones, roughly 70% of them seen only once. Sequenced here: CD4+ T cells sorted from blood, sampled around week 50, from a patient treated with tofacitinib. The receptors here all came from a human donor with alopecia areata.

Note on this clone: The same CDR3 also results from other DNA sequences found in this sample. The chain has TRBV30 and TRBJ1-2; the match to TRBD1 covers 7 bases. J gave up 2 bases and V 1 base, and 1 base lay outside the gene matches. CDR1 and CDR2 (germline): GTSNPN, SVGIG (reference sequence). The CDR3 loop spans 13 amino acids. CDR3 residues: CAWSGQGNYGYTF. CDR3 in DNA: TGTGCCTGGAGTGGACAGGGAAACTATGGCTACACCTTC. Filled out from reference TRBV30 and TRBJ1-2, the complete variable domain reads SQTIHQWPATLVQPVGSPLSLECTVEGTSNPNLYWYRQAAGRGLQLLFYSVGIGQISSEVPQNLSASRPQDRQFILSSKKLLLSDSGFYLCAWSGQGNYGYTFGSGTRLTVV.

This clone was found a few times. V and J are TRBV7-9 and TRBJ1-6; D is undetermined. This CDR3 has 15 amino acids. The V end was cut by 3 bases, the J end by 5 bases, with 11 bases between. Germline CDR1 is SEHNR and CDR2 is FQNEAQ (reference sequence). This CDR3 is CASSFENQHNSPLHF. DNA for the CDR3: TGTGCCAGCAGCTTTGAGAATCAACATAATTCACCCCTCCACTTT.

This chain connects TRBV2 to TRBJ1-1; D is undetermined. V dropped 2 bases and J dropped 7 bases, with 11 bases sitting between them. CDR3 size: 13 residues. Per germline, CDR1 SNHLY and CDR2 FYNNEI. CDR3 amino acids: CASSEMASLEAFF. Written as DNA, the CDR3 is TGTGCCAGCAGTGAAATGGCGAGCCTTGAAGCTTTCTTT.

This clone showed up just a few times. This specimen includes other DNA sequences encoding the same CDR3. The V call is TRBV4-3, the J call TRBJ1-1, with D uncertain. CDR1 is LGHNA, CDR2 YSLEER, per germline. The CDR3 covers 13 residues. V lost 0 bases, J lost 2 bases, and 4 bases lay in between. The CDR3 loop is CASSQDLNTEAFF. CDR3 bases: TGCGCCAGCAGCCAAGACCTTAACACTGAAGCTTTCTTT.

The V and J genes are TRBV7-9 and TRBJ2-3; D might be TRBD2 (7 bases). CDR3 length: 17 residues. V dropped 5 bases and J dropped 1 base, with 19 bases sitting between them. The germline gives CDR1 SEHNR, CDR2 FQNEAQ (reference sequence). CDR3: CASSPSAVGGRTDTQYF. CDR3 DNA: TGTGCCAGCAGCCCCTCCGCTGTGGGGGGGCGCACAGATACGCAGTATTTT.

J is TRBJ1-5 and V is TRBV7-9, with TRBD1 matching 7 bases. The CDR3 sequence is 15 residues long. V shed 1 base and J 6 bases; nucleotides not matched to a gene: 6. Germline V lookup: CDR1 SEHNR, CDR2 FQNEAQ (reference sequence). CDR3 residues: CASSLGPGGSQPQHF. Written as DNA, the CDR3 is TGTGCCAGCAGCTTAGGTCCAGGGGGTAGTCAGCCCCAGCATTTT.

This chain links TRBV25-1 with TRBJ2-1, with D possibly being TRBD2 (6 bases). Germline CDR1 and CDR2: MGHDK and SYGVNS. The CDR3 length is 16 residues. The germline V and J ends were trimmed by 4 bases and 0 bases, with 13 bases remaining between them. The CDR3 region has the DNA TGTGCCAGCAGTGGATCGGACGGGAGCTCCTACAATGAGCAGTTCTTC. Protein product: CASSGSDGSSYNEQFF.

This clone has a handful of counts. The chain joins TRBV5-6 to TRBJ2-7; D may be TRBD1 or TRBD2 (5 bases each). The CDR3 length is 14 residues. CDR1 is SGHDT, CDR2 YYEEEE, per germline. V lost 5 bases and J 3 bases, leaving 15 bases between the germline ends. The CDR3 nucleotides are TGTGCCAGCAGTTCAGAACGGGGCTACTACGAGCAGTACTTC. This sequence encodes CASSSERGYYEQYF.

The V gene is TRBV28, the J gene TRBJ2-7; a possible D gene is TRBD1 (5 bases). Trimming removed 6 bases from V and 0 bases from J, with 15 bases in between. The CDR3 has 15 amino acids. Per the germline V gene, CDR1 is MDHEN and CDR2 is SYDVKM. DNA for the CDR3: TGTGCCAGCAGCCACAGGTCTAGTCACTCCTACGAGCAGTACTTC. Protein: CASSHRSSHSYEQYF.

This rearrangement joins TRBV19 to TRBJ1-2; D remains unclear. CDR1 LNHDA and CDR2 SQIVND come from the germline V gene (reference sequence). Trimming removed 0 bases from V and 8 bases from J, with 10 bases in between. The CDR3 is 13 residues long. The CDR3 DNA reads TGTGCCAGTAGTATAGATCCGGGAGAAGGCTACACCTTC. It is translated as CASSIDPGEGYTF.

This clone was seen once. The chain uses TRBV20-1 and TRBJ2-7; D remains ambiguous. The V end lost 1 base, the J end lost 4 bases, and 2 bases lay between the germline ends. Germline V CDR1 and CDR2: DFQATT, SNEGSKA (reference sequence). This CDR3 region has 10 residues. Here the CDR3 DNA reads TGCAGTGCTAGAGGATACGAGCAGTACTTC. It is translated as CSARGYEQYF.

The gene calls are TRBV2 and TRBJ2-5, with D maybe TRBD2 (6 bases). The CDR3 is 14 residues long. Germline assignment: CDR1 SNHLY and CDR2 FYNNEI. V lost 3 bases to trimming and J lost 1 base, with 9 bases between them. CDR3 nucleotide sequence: TGTGCCAGCAGTGAGGGACTGTCCCAAGAGACCCAGTACTTC. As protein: CASSEGLSQETQYF.

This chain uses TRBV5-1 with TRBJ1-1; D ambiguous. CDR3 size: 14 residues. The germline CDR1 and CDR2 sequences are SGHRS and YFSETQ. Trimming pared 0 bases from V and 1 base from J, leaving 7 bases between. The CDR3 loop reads CASSLATGNTEAFF. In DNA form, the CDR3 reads TGCGCCAGCAGCTTGGCCACTGGGAACACTGAAGCTTTCTTT.

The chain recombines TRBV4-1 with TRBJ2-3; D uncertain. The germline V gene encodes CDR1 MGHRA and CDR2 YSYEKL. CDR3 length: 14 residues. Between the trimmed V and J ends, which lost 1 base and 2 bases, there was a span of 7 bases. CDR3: CASSQVVITDTQYF. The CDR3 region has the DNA TGCGCCAGCAGCCAAGTTGTCATCACAGATACGCAGTATTTT.

The CDR3 bases are TGTGCCAGCAGCCACCGAGGGAGGGGGACAGGAGGTTCTGGGGCCAACGTCCTGACTTTC. This gives the protein CASSHRGRGTGGSGANVLTF. The rearrangement links TRBV14 to TRBJ2-6, with D possibly matching TRBD1 (8 bases). The V end was cut by 3 bases, the J end by 1 base, with 22 bases between. This CDR3 is built from 20 residues. Germline V lookup: CDR1 SGHDN, CDR2 FVKESK.

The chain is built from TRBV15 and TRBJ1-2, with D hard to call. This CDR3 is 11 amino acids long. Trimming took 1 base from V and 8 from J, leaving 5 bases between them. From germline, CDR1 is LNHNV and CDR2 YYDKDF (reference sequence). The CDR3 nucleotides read TGTGCCACCAGCAGAGGGGAGGGCTACACCTTC. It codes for CATSRGEGYTF. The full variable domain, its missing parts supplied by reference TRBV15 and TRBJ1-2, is DAMVIQNPRYQVTQFGKPVTLSCSQTLNHNVMYWYQQKSSQAPKLLFHYYDKDFNNEADTPDNFQSRRPNTSFCFLDIRSPGLGDTAMYLCATSRGEGYTFGSGTRLTVV.

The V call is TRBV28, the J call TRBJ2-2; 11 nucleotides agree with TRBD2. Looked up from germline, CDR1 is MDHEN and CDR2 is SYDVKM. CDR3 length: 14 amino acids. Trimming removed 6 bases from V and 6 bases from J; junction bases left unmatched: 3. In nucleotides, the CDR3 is TGTGCCAGCAGGGCGGGACTAGCGGCCGGGGAGCTGTTTTTT. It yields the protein CASRAGLAAGELFF. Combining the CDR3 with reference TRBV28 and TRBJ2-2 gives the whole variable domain DVKVTQSSRYLVKRTGEKVFLECVQDMDHENMFWYRQDPGLGLRLIYFSYDVKMKEKGDIPEGYSVSREKKERFSLILESASTNQTSMYLCASRAGLAAGELFFGEGSRLTVL.

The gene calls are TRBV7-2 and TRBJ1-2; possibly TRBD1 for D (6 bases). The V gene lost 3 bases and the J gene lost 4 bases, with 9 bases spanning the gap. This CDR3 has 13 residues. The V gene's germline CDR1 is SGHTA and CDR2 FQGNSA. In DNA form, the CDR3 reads TGTGCCAGCAGCTTTGCAGGGGCCTATGGCTACACCTTC. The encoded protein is CASSFAGAYGYTF. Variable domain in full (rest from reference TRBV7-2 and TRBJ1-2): GAGVSQSPSNKVTEKGKDVELRCDPISGHTALYWYRQSLGQGLEFLIYFQGNSAPDKSGLPSDRFSAERTGGSVSTLTIQRTQQEDSAVYLCASSFAGAYGYTFGSGTRLTVV.

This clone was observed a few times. The CDR3 bases are TGTGCCAGCAGTGATTCTGGGGGCAATCAGCCCCAGCATTTT. This translates into CASSDSGGNQPQHF. The rearrangement links TRBV6-1 to TRBJ1-5; D is uncertain. The V gene's germline CDR1 is MNHNS and CDR2 SASEGT. This CDR3 has 14 residues. Trimming took 3 bases from V and 2 from J, leaving 8 bases between them.

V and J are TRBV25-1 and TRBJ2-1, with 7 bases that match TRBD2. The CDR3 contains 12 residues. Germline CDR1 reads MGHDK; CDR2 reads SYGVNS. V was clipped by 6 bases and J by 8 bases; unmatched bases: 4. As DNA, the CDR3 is TGTGCCAGCAGCAGACTAGCTCATGAGCAGTTCTTC. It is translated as CASSRLAHEQFF.

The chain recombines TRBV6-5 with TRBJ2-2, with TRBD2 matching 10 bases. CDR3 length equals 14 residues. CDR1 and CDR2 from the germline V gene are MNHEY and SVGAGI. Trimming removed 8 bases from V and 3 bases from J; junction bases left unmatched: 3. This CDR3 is CASLAGGDTGELFF. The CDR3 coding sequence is TGTGCCAGCTTAGCGGGGGGTGACACCGGGGAGCTGTTTTTT.

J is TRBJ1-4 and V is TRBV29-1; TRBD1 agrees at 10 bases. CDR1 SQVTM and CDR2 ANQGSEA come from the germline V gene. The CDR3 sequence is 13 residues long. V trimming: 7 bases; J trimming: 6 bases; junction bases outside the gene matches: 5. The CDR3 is CSGSGTGDEKLFF. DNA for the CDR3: TGCAGCGGATCCGGGACAGGGGATGAAAAACTGTTTTTT.

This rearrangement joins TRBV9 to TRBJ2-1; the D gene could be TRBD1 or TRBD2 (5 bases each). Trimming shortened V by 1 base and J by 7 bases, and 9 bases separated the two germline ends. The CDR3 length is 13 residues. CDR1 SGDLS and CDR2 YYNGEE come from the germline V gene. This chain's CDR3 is CASSVIGANEQFF. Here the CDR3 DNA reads TGTGCCAGCAGCGTAATCGGGGCTAATGAGCAGTTCTTC.

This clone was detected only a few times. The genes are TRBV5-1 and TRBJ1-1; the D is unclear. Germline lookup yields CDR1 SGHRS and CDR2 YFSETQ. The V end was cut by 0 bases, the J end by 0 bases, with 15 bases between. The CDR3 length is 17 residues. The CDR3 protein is CASSLGASGNMNTEAFF. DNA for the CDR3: TGCGCCAGCAGCTTGGGGGCGTCCGGCAACATGAACACTGAAGCTTTCTTT.

CDR3 sequence: CASRSPGNNEQFF. In DNA form, the CDR3 reads TGTGCCAGCAGGTCCCCAGGCAACAATGAGCAGTTCTTC. The chain has TRBV25-1 and TRBJ2-1; D gene ambiguous. There are 13 residues in the CDR3. Trimming removed 6 bases at V and 5 bases at J, with 11 bases between. The germline CDR1 and CDR2 sequences are MGHDK and SYGVNS.

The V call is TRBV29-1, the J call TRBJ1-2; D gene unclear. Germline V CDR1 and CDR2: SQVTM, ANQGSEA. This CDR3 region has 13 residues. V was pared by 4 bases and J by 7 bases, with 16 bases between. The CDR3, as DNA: TGCAGCGTTGCAGAGGCGGCAGGTCGTGGCTACACCTTC. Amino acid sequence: CSVAEAAGRGYTF.

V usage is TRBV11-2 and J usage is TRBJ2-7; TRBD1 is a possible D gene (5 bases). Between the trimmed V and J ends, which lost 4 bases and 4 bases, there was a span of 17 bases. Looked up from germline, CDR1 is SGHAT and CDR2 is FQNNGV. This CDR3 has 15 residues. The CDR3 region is CASSSGGARLYEQYF. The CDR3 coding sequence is TGTGCCAGCAGCTCCGGTGGGGCGAGGCTTTACGAGCAGTACTTC.